The 21 T cell receptor beta chains below all came from one sample that was sequenced in a study of blood T cell repertoires in COVID-19. Produced via immunoSEQ multiplex PCR; TCRdb's table is partial and in-frame only. The sample holds approximately 94,000 clones, about 88% seen once. The sample was peripheral blood. The receptors originated from a woman at least 80 years old with active COVID-19.

The genes are TRBV5-1 and TRBJ1-2, with a possible D match to TRBD1 (6 bases). The CDR3 sequence is 14 residues long. CDR1 is SGHRS, CDR2 YFSETQ, per germline. V dropped 1 base and J dropped 3 bases, with 10 bases sitting between them. The CDR3 is CASSLLGGDYGYTF. CDR3 nucleotides: TGCGCCAGCAGCTTGTTAGGGGGAGACTATGGCTACACCTTC.

The rearrangement uses TRBV5-4 and TRBJ2-5, with 11 bases that match TRBD2. Losses at the gene ends were 0 bases for V and 2 bases for J; bases not matched to a gene: 0. Looked up from germline, CDR1 is SGHNT and CDR2 is YYREEE (reference sequence). The CDR3 spans 15 residues. The CDR3: CASSLVAGGQETQYF. The CDR3, as DNA: TGTGCCAGCAGCTTGGTAGCGGGAGGGCAAGAGACCCAGTACTTC.

The rearrangement uses TRBV6-6 and TRBJ2-1, with D perhaps TRBD1 (5 bases). This CDR3 is 14 amino acids long. Trimming removed 2 bases from V and 0 bases from J, with 5 bases in between. CDR1 MNHNY and CDR2 SVGAGI come from the germline V gene (reference sequence). This CDR3 reads CASSYRGSYNEQFF. For the CDR3, the DNA is TGTGCCAGCAGTTACAGGGGCTCCTACAATGAGCAGTTCTTC.

This chain uses TRBV6-1 with TRBJ2-3; 7 bases are a match to TRBD2. In germline, CDR1 is MNHNS, CDR2 SASEGT. CDR3 size: 14 residues. V was pared by 2 bases and J by 2 bases, with 1 base of the junction left unmatched. CDR3: CASSELAVTDTQYF. The CDR3 nucleotides are TGTGCCAGCAGTGAACTAGCGGTCACAGATACGCAGTATTTT.

This clone was found a few times. This rearrangement joins TRBV24-1 to TRBJ1-1, with 7 nucleotides matching TRBD1. V lost 9 bases to trimming and J lost 3 bases; unmatched junction nucleotides: 6. The CDR3 length is 13 residues. Germline CDR1 reads KGHDR; CDR2 reads SFDVKD. The CDR3 loop is CATRGDSYTEAFF. The CDR3 DNA follows: TGTGCCACCCGTGGGGACAGCTACACTGAAGCTTTCTTT.

The chain links TRBV6-2 or TRBV6-3 to TRBJ2-6; unclear D gene. The germline gives CDR1 MNHEY, CDR2 SVGEGT. The CDR3 contains 15 residues. V was cut by 4 bases and J by 0 bases, with 7 bases left in between. CDR3 protein: CASSSTSSGANVLTF. The CDR3 DNA reads as TGTGCCAGCAGTTCCACCAGCTCTGGGGCCAACGTCCTGACTTTC.

V gene TRBV27 combines with J gene TRBJ1-2; 7 nucleotides line up with TRBD1. The CDR3 covers 13 residues. Germline V gene lookup returns CDR1 MNHEY and CDR2 SMNVEV (reference sequence). V trimming: 4 bases; J trimming: 5 bases; junction bases outside the gene matches: 4. The CDR3: CASSSLQGYGYTF. The DNA for the CDR3 is TGTGCCAGCAGTTCACTACAGGGGTATGGCTACACCTTC.

The chain employs TRBV18 and TRBJ2-3, with D maybe TRBD1 (6 bases). The germline V gene has CDR1 KGHSH and CDR2 LQKENI. The CDR3 covers 15 residues. V dropped 0 bases and J dropped 2 bases, with 9 bases sitting between them. The chain's CDR3 is CASSPPDRSTDTQYF. The CDR3 bases are TGTGCCAGCTCACCACCCGACAGGTCCACAGATACGCAGTATTTT.

J is TRBJ2-1 and V is TRBV6-5; D is unresolved. Trimming took off 8 bases at V and 0 bases at J, with 14 bases between the two ends. Germline V gene data show CDR1 as MNHEY and CDR2 as SVGAGI. The CDR3 runs 15 residues. The CDR3 protein is CASLPVPGSYNEQFF. For the CDR3, the DNA is TGTGCCAGCCTCCCAGTCCCGGGCTCCTACAATGAGCAGTTCTTC.

The CDR3 loop is CASSSLAGGLVETQYF. The CDR3 nucleotides are TGTGCCAGCAGCTCCTTAGCGGGAGGGCTGGTAGAGACCCAGTACTTC. The chain is built from TRBV7-9 and TRBJ2-5, with 11 bases matching TRBD2. The V gene's germline CDR1 is SEHNR and CDR2 FQNEAQ (reference sequence). The junction had 8 bases not matched to a gene; V was cut back by 4 bases and J by 4 bases. This CDR3 contains 16 residues. Looking up the rest from reference TRBV7-9 and TRBJ2-5 gives the full variable domain: DTGVSQNPRHKITKRGQNVTFRCDPISEHNRLYWYRQTLGQGPEFLTYFQNEAQLEKSRLLSDRFSAERPKGSFSTLEIQRTEQGDSAMYLCASSSLAGGLVETQYFGPGTRLLVL.

The chain has TRBV7-2 and TRBJ2-5; TRBD2 matches at 13 bases. V shed 6 bases, J shed 3 bases, and the junction held 4 bases outside the gene matches. This CDR3 is built from 15 residues. Germline CDR1 is SGHTA and CDR2 is FQGNSA. In nucleotides, the CDR3 is TGTGCCAGCAGACTCGGACTAGCGGGAGAAGAGACCCAGTACTTC. The encoded protein is CASRLGLAGEETQYF.

This clone appeared a single time. The chain couples TRBV19 to TRBJ2-5; weak D call: TRBD1 (6 bases). V lost 3 bases, J lost 2 bases, and 13 bases lay in between. There are 15 residues in the CDR3. CDR1 is LNHDA and CDR2 is SQIVND in the germline V gene (reference sequence). The CDR3 here is CASSMAPTGQETQYF. DNA for the CDR3: TGTGCCAGTAGTATGGCCCCTACAGGGCAAGAGACCCAGTACTTC.

The chain combines TRBV9 with TRBJ1-2; TRBD1 might be the D (6 bases). The CDR3 runs to 15 residues. V lost 3 bases to trimming and J lost 8 bases, with 20 bases between them. The germline gives CDR1 SGDLS, CDR2 YYNGEE. CDR3 sequence reads: CASSEEGGDASGYTF. CDR3 DNA: TGTGCCAGCAGCGAGGAGGGGGGGGACGCCTCCGGCTACACCTTC. The full variable domain, its missing parts supplied by reference TRBV9 and TRBJ1-2, is DSGVTQTPKHLITATGQRVTLRCSPRSGDLSVYWYQQSLDQGLQFLIQYYNGEERAKGNILERFSAQQFPDLHSELNLSSLELGDSALYFCASSEEGGDASGYTFGSGTRLTVV.

The chain has TRBV10-3 and TRBJ2-1; TRBD2 might be the D (5 bases). Trimming cost V 6 bases and J 0 bases, with 15 bases left between them. This CDR3 comprises 16 residues. CDR1 is ENHRY, CDR2 SYGVKD, per germline. The CDR3 DNA follows: TGTGCCATCAGGGCGGACTCGGGAAGCTCCTACAATGAGCAGTTCTTC. Protein sequence: CAIRADSGSSYNEQFF.

This clone was seen only once. The chain is built from TRBV4-3 and TRBJ2-1; 11 bases line up with TRBD2. Looked up from germline, CDR1 is LGHNA and CDR2 is YSLEER. The V and J ends lost 0 bases and 5 bases, in that order; junction bases with no gene match: 12. The CDR3 consists of 19 residues. The CDR3 DNA sequence: TGCGCCAGCAGCCAAGAAATTGGGCCGACTAGCGGGATAGACAATGAGCAGTTCTTC. As protein: CASSQEIGPTSGIDNEQFF.

The rearrangement joins TRBV9 to TRBJ2-2; unclear D gene. Trimming left V 0 bases short and J 7 bases short, with 4 bases between. This CDR3 contains 12 residues. Germline V CDR1 and CDR2: SGDLS, YYNGEE. The CDR3 DNA reads as TGTGCCAGCAGCGTAGTCGGCGGGGAGCTGTTTTTT. Protein sequence: CASSVVGGELFF.

This clone is a singleton in its sample. V gene TRBV19 combines with J gene TRBJ2-3; perhaps TRBD2 as D (6 bases). Per germline, CDR1 LNHDA and CDR2 SQIVND (reference sequence). V was cut by 6 bases and J by 4 bases, with 14 bases left in between. This CDR3 is built from 14 residues. CDR3 amino acids: CASRIGGGADTQYF. Written as DNA, the CDR3 is TGTGCCAGTAGAATCGGCGGCGGGGCAGATACGCAGTATTTT. Variable domain in full (rest from reference TRBV19 and TRBJ2-3): DGGITQSPKYLFRKEGQNVTLSCEQNLNHDAMYWYRQDPGQGLRLIYYSQIVNDFQKGDIAEGYSVSREKKESFPLTVTSAQKNPTAFYLCASRIGGGADTQYFGPGTRLTVL.

CDR3 protein: CASSLYLDTQYF. For the CDR3, the DNA is TGTGCCAGCAGCTTGTATCTAGATACGCAGTATTTT. The rearrangement links TRBV7-2 to TRBJ2-3, with D uncertain. CDR3 length: 12 amino acids. Between the trimmed V and J ends, which lost 3 bases and 5 bases, there was a span of 6 bases. Germline CDR1 and CDR2: SGHTA and FQGNSA.

This rearrangement joins TRBV5-6 to TRBJ1-3; D ambiguous. The CDR3 runs to 15 residues. The ends were cut back, 4 bases at V and 1 base at J, with 12 bases in the middle. Germline CDR1 is SGHDT and CDR2 is YYEEEE. The CDR3 protein is CASSVRETSGNTIYF. The CDR3 nucleotides are TGTGCCAGCAGCGTGAGGGAGACTTCTGGAAACACCATATATTTT.

As regards this clone: One end of the junction varies from germline; a read error may be responsible. The chain employs TRBV30 and TRBJ2-3, with 9 bases lining up with TRBD1. The CDR3 has 13 amino acids. The germline gives CDR1 GTSNPN, CDR2 SVGIG (reference sequence). The CDR3: CAWSPGQGRGPVF. DNA for the CDR3: TGTGCCTGGAGTCCGGGACAGGGTCGGGGACCCGTCTTT.

The chain combines TRBV6-1 with TRBJ1-2; the D gene is possibly TRBD1 (5 bases). The length of the CDR3 is 15 residues. CDR1 is MNHNS, CDR2 SASEGT, per germline. V was trimmed by 0 bases and J by 3 bases, leaving 11 bases between them. The CDR3 nucleotides are TGTGCCAGCAGTGAAGCTGGGGGGTGGGACTATGGCTACACCTTC. Encoded protein: CASSEAGGWDYGYTF.